The T cell receptor (beta chain) described here comes from a study of early T cells in non-severe SARS-CoV-2 infection. Study-wide points: A preference for anti-spike CD8 responses marked VDJdb matching, which missed private and CD4 specificities.

Germline CDR1 and CDR2: SGHRS and YFSETQ. The CDR3 sequence is 14 residues long. Trimming took 4 bases from V and 2 from J, leaving 12 bases between them. As part of library construction, unique molecular identifiers were attached to individual cDNA molecules. TCRdb used MiXCR to reprocess the 5' RACE reads, holding one entry per CDR3 protein. The repertoire holds fewer than 130,000 distinct CDR3 sequences, with roughly an eighth as singletons. This clonotype appeared many times. The target antigen is unknown. This sample comprised whole blood, obtained at baseline. J is TRBJ1-2 and V is TRBV5-1, with D perhaps TRBD1 (5 bases). The clonotype comes from an adult who was a healthcare worker with PCR-confirmed SARS-CoV-2 infection or an uninfected control (not recorded which). DNA for the CDR3: TGCGCCAGCAGCGTTACGGGACGCAACTATGGCTACACCTTC. Translating it yields CASSVTGRNYGYTF.